This T cell receptor (beta chain) is drawn from a study of cytomegalovirus exposure and HLA in healthy donors. As for the study in general: Of all 400 or so donors who were genotyped, roughly 85% belonged to the Caucasian-associated ancestry cluster.

A multiplex PCR was run with 60 Vbeta primers and 13 Jbeta primers. Original handling: The authors later counted 65 million to 80 million unique TCR beta chains, roughly 11 million of them shared. Generated by immunoSEQ multiplex PCR, the TCRdb table keeps only in-frame clones and is missing some. The DNA gave D and trimming, while V, J and clone size come from that table. The table records over 200,000 clones, almost 85% of them present only once. Note on this clone: Antigen unknown.

Germline V lookup: CDR1 SGHDT, CDR2 YYEEEE. After removal of 5 bases from V and 4 bases from J, the junction contained 8 bases not matched to a gene. The CDR3 consists of 15 residues. General study findings and limits: A missense variant in DCLRE1C was later tied to TCR beta V- and J-gene trimming.

The source is a woman aged 40-49 years in good health and CMV-seronegative. Sequencing used PBMCs. The chain has TRBV5-6 and TRBJ2-1, with 8 bases aligning to TRBD1. The CDR3 sequence is CASRWGQGAYNEQFF. The CDR3 DNA follows: TGTGCCAGCAGGTGGGGGCAGGGGGCGTACAATGAGCAGTTCTTC. The full variable domain, with the rest looked up from reference TRBV5-6 and TRBJ2-1, is DAGVTQSPTHLIKTRGQQVTLRCSPKSGHDTVSWYQQALGQGPQFIFQYYEEEERQRGNFPDRFSGHQFPNYSSELNVNALLLGDSALYLCASRWGQGAYNEQFFGPGTRLTVL.